The rows below give T cell receptor beta chains drawn from one sample of a study of T-cell reconstitution after alpha-beta-depleted transplantation in children. TCRdb independently ran MiXCR on the PCR reads; one entry per CDR3 protein. The data hold roughly 570,000 distinct CDR3 sequences, with 27% observed a single time. This specimen was PBMCs, taken before TCRalphabeta/CD19-depleted stem cell transplant. The source of these receptors is a boy under two years old with Wiskott-Aldrich syndrome, due to receive a stem cell transplant. The CDR3 runs from the conserved cysteine through the conserved F or W. Each record gives: clone size, D gene, J gene, V gene, CDR3 protein, CDR3 DNA. The D gene is left open where the match is weak. Expanded clones get a size class; other rows say once, few or many, or leave the size out.

>.|TRBD1|TRBJ2-1|TRBV4-3
CASSQVEWVPRDRGLPSYNEQFF
TGCGCCAGCAGCCAAGTGGAGTGGGTTCCCAGAGACAGGGGGCTCCCTTCCTACAATGAGCAGTTCTTC
>.|.|TRBJ2-1|TRBV5-1
CASSPTYRTSSYNEQFF
TGCGCCAGCAGCCCGACCTACAGGACGAGCTCCTACAATGAGCAGTTCTTC
>.|.|TRBJ2-4|TRBV20-1
CSALKAAKNIQYF
TGCAGCGCACTTAAAGCGGCCAAAAACATTCAGTACTTC
>few|.|TRBJ2-3|TRBV9
CASSVARHPGGTQYF
TGTGCCAGCAGCGTAGCGCGGCACCCCGGGGGTACGCAGTATTTT
>few|.|TRBJ2-5|TRBV4-2
CASSIRPGWRETQYF
TGTGCCAGCAGCATCCGTCCAGGGTGGCGGGAGACCCAGTACTTC
>few|.|TRBJ2-7|TRBV3-1
CASSQGRSVYEQYF
TGTGCCAGCAGCCAAGGGCGCAGCGTCTACGAGCAGTACTTC
>few|TRBD2|TRBJ2-1|TRBV20-1
CSGTSGRYEQFF
TGCAGCGGGACTAGCGGGAGGTATGAGCAGTTCTTC
>.|.|TRBJ1-5|TRBV3-1
CASSHGPNQPQHF
TGTGCCAGCAGCCACGGGCCGAATCAGCCCCAGCATTTT
>few|TRBD1|TRBJ1-6|TRBV27
CASSVTGRSPLHF
TGTGCCAGCAGTGTGACAGGGCGCTCACCCCTCCACTTT
>.|.|TRBJ1-1|TRBV5-1
CASSSQGTEAFF
TGCGCCAGCAGCTCTCAGGGTACTGAAGCTTTCTTT
>.|.|TRBJ2-1|TRBV20-1
CSAEYNEQFF
TGCAGTGCAGAATACAATGAGCAGTTCTTC
>.|.|TRBJ2-2|TRBV5-1
CASSLALTLDTGELFF
TGCGCCAGCAGCTTGGCTCTCACCTTGGACACCGGGGAGCTGTTTTTT
>.|TRBD1|TRBJ1-1|TRBV6-1
CASSLQGKNTEAFF
TGTGCCAGCAGCCTACAGGGGAAAAACACTGAAGCTTTCTTT
>.|TRBD2|TRBJ2-1|TRBV5-1
CASSLATSGRVRGEQFF
TGCGCCAGCAGCTTGGCGACTAGCGGGAGGGTTCGGGGTGAGCAGTTCTTC
>.|.|TRBJ2-3|TRBV10-3
CAISVEDGHSTDTQYF
TGTGCCATCAGTGTGGAAGACGGGCATAGCACAGATACGCAGTATTTT
>.|TRBD2|TRBJ2-7|TRBV27
CASRPSGSSSYEQYF
TGTGCCAGCAGACCCAGCGGGAGCTCCTCCTACGAGCAGTACTTC
>.|.|TRBJ2-2|TRBV24-1
CATSDSQGTGELFF
TGTGCCACCAGTGATTCCCAGGGAACCGGGGAGCTGTTTTTT
>.|TRBD1|TRBJ1-5|TRBV24-1
CATRTGAQGQPQHF
TGTGCCACCCGGACAGGGGCACAGGGTCAGCCCCAGCATTTT
>.|TRBD2|TRBJ2-1|TRBV5-1
CASSLDTPAGPNEQFF
TGCGCCAGCAGCTTGGACACCCCAGCGGGACCCAATGAGCAGTTCTTC
>.|TRBD2|TRBJ2-2|TRBV4-2
CASSQIVVSSGMNTGELFF
TGTGCCAGCAGCCAGATCGTAGTGTCTAGCGGGATGAACACCGGGGAGCTGTTTTTT
>.|.|TRBJ2-4|TRBV29-1
CSVRQFENIQYF
TGCAGCGTAAGACAATTTGAAAACATTCAGTACTTC
>.|.|TRBJ2-1|TRBV20-1
CSARFWRGTQNYNEQFF
TGCAGTGCTAGGTTTTGGAGGGGGACCCAAAACTACAATGAGCAGTTCTTC
>once|.|TRBJ2-1|TRBV3-1
CASSQTGLSYNEQFF
TGTGCCAGCAGCCAGACGGGCCTCTCCTACAATGAGCAGTTCTTC
>few|.|TRBJ2-1|TRBV28
CASSFGLANEQFF
TGTGCCAGCAGTTTCGGCCTAGCAAATGAGCAGTTCTTC
>.|.|TRBJ2-2|TRBV5-1
CASSLGGVETGELFF
TGCGCCAGCAGCTTAGGGGGAGTGGAGACCGGGGAGCTGTTTTTT
>many|.|TRBJ2-1|TRBV6-2/TRBV6-3
CASSNPYNEQFF
TGTGCCAGCAGCAATCCTTACAATGAGCAGTTCTTC
>few|.|TRBJ1-5|TRBV10-3
CAVSAGPPNQPQHF
TGTGCCGTCTCCGCCGGGCCCCCTAATCAGCCCCAGCATTTT
>.|.|TRBJ2-5|TRBV5-1
CASSLGDRAGAYQETQYF
TGCGCCAGCAGCTTGGGGGACAGAGCGGGAGCGTACCAAGAGACCCAGTACTTC
>few|.|TRBJ1-2|TRBV7-2
CARRGQTFKTNYGYTF
TGTGCCAGGCGAGGGCAGACCTTTAAGACTAACTATGGCTACACCTTC
>few|TRBD2|TRBJ2-1|TRBV15
CATSEGLKTSGLNNEQFF
TGTGCCACCAGCGAAGGATTAAAAACTAGCGGGCTTAACAATGAGCAGTTCTTC
>.|TRBD2|TRBJ2-3|TRBV3-1
CASSQRATSGVSTDTQYF
TGTGCCAGCAGCCAAAGGGCGACTAGCGGCGTTTCCACAGATACGCAGTATTTT
>few|TRBD2|TRBJ2-3|TRBV5-5
CASSSGLAPDTQYF
TGTGCCAGCAGCTCGGGACTAGCACCAGATACGCAGTATTTT
>.|TRBD2|TRBJ2-3|TRBV3-1
CASSQLLGGRVLKRLPDTQYF
TGTGCCAGCAGCCAGCTATTAGGCGGGAGGGTCCTGAAGAGATTACCAGATACGCAGTATTTT
>few|.|TRBJ2-2|TRBV12-3/TRBV12-4
CASSFRVAGELFF
TGTGCCAGCAGTTTCCGGGTTGCCGGGGAGCTGTTTTTT
>few|TRBD2|TRBJ2-5|TRBV7-2
CASSPRTSGLYQETQYF
TGTGCCAGCAGCCCAAGGACTAGCGGATTGTACCAAGAGACCCAGTACTTC
>.|.|TRBJ2-5|TRBV6-2/TRBV6-3
CASRPPGAETQYF
TGTGCCAGCCGACCCCCGGGGGCTGAGACCCAGTACTTC
>.|TRBD2|TRBJ2-5|TRBV12-3/TRBV12-4
CASSSRLAGFQETQYF
TGTGCCAGCAGTTCCCGACTAGCGGGCTTCCAAGAGACCCAGTACTTC
>few|TRBD1|TRBJ1-3|TRBV5-5
CASSLAGGAGSGNTIYF
TGTGCCAGCAGCTTGGCAGGGGGCGCGGGGTCTGGAAACACCATATATTTT
>few|.|TRBJ2-7|TRBV28
CASSSVREQYF
TGTGCCAGCAGTTCAGTTCGAGAGCAGTACTTC
>.|.|TRBJ1-1|TRBV28
CASSYLPLNTEAFF
TGTGCCAGCAGCTACCTACCTCTGAACACTGAAGCTTTCTTT
>.|.|TRBJ2-5|TRBV7-8
CASSSRQAQETQYF
TGTGCCAGCAGCTCACGACAGGCCCAAGAGACCCAGTACTTC
>.|.|TRBJ1-1|TRBV24-1
CATIKTANTEAFF
TGTGCCACCATTAAGACAGCGAACACTGAAGCTTTCTTT
>few|.|TRBJ2-1|TRBV28
CASSLGGYKNNEQFF
TGTGCCAGCAGTTTAGGGGGCTATAAGAACAATGAGCAGTTCTTC
>few|.|TRBJ1-4|TRBV9
CASSEGNLNEKLFF
TGTGCCAGCAGCGAGGGAAACCTTAATGAAAAACTGTTTTTT
>few|.|TRBJ1-1|TRBV29-1
CSVYPEAFF
TGCAGCGTTTACCCCGAAGCTTTCTTT
>.|.|TRBJ1-2|TRBV12-3/TRBV12-4
CASSFGTANYGYTF
TGTGCCAGCAGTTTCGGAACAGCTAACTATGGCTACACCTTC
>few|TRBD1|TRBJ2-3|TRBV4-1
CASSQGQDRRYTDTQYF
TGCGCCAGCAGCCAAGGCCAGGACAGGCGATACACAGATACGCAGTATTTT
>few|TRBD2|TRBJ2-1|TRBV5-1
CASSSIGTSRDEQFF
TGCGCCAGCAGCTCCATTGGGACTAGCCGGGATGAGCAGTTCTTC
>.|.|TRBJ2-1|TRBV4-1
CASSQDQYSYNEQFF
TGCGCCAGCAGCCAAGATCAGTACTCCTACAATGAGCAGTTCTTC
>few|.|TRBJ2-5|TRBV3-1
CASSQGIRDLYF
TGTGCCAGCAGCCAAGGAATCCGGGATCTGTACTTC
>few|.|TRBJ2-7|TRBV9
CASSMGLGEQYF
TGTGCCAGCAGCATGGGCCTAGGCGAGCAGTACTTC
>.|TRBD2|TRBJ2-1|TRBV5-1
CASSPTLAGYTRDEQFF
TGCGCCAGCAGCCCAACCCTAGCGGGATATACCAGGGATGAGCAGTTCTTC
>few|.|TRBJ2-2|TRBV9
CASSVLTNTGELFF
TGTGCCAGCAGCGTTTTAACGAACACCGGGGAGCTGTTTTTT
>.|TRBD2|TRBJ2-1|TRBV6-5
CASSWRVRGLADNEQFF
TGTGCCAGCAGTTGGCGGGTTCGGGGACTAGCGGACAATGAGCAGTTCTTC
>few|.|TRBJ1-2|TRBV29-1
CSAPSPGNYGYTF
TGCAGCGCCCCAAGTCCGGGGAACTATGGCTACACCTTC
>.|.|TRBJ2-5|TRBV21-1
CATPIPSGSKETQYF
TGTGCCACCCCTATCCCTAGCGGGAGTAAAGAGACCCAGTACTTC
>.|.|TRBJ1-5|TRBV5-1
CASSFTTGAGQPQHF
TGCGCCAGCAGCTTTACCACAGGTGCTGGGCAGCCCCAGCATTTT
>few|.|TRBJ2-7|TRBV5-1
CASSLALADAYEQYF
TGCGCCAGCAGCTTGGCCCTAGCCGATGCCTACGAGCAGTACTTC
>.|.|TRBJ1-6|TRBV4-1
CASSQERAVNSPLHF
TGCGCCAGCAGCCAAGAAAGGGCAGTTAATTCACCCCTCCACTTT
>few|.|TRBJ2-3|TRBV5-1
CASSSTVMGPDTQYF
TGCGCCAGCAGTTCGACCGTCATGGGCCCAGATACGCAGTATTTT